This T cell receptor (beta chain) was recovered during a study of CD8+CD57+ T cells in acquired aplastic anemia. Regarding the study as a whole: The number of CD8+ CDR3 sequences shared by patients and controls was twenty-nine.

CDR1 and CDR2 from the germline V gene are SGHAT and FQNNGV. This CDR3 has 15 amino acids. The study profiled TCR beta VDJ and CDR3 using genomic DNA as template. Via MiXCR, TCRdb re-called the reads, giving one row per CDR3 protein. The sample carries around 190,000 distinct CDR3 sequences, over 60% recorded once. Only a few counts were recorded for this clonotype. As yet, its antigen is unknown. One junction end does not reproduce the germline sequence, and a read error may be involved. The sequence derives from a human donor in good health. This rearrangement joins TRBV11-2 to TRBJ1-6; D not resolved. Sequences were obtained from sorted CD4+, CD8+, or CD8+CD57+ T cells (not recorded which) from PBMCs. This chain's CDR3 is CASSLNSFDNTPLHF. The DNA of the CDR3 is TGCGCCAGCAGCTTAAACAGTTTCGACAATACACCCCTCCACTTT.